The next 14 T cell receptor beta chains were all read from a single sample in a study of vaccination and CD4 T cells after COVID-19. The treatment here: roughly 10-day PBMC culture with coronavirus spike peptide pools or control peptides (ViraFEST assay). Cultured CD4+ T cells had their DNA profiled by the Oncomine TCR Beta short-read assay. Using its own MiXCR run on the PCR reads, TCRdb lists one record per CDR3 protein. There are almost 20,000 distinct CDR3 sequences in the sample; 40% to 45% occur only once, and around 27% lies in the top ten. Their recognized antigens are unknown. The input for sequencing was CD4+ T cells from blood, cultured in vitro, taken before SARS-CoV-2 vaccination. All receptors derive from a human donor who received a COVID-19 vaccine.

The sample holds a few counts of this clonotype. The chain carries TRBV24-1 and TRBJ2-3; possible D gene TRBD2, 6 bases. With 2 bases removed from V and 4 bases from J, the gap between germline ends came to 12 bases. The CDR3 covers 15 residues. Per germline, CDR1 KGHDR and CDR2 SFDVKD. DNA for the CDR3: TGTGCCACCAGTGATTACGGGGGATTGGCAGATACGCAGTATTTT. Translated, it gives CATSDYGGLADTQYF.

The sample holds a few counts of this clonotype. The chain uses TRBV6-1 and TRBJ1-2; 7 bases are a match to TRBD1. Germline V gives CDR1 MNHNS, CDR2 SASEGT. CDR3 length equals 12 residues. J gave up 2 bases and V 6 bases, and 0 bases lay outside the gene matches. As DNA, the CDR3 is TGTGCCAGCAGGGACAGGAACTATGGCTACACCTTC. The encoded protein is CASRDRNYGYTF.

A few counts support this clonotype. The CDR3 here is CAWKRDRGHGYTF. The CDR3 DNA is TGTGCCTGGAAGAGAGACAGGGGACATGGCTACACCTTC. This chain connects TRBV30 to TRBJ1-2, with TRBD1 matching over 8 bases. The CDR3 is 13 amino acids. Germline V gene lookup returns CDR1 GTSNPN and CDR2 SVGIG (reference sequence). V lost 4 bases and J lost 6; bases outside the gene matches: 7. Full variable domain (missing parts from reference TRBV30 and TRBJ1-2): SQTIHQWPATLVQPVGSPLSLECTVEGTSNPNLYWYRQAAGRGLQLLFYSVGIGQISSEVPQNLSASRPQDRQFILSSKKLLLSDSGFYLCAWKRDRGHGYTFGSGTRLTVV.

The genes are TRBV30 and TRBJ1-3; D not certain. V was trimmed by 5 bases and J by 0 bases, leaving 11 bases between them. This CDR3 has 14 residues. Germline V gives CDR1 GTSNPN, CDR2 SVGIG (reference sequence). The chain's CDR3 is CAWGPGYSGNTIYF. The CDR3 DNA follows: TGTGCCTGGGGGCCCGGTTACTCTGGAAACACCATATATTTT.

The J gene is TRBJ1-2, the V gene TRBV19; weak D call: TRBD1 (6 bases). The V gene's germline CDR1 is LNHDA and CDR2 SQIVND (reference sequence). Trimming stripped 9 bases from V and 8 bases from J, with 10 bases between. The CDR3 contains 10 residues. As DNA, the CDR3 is TGTGCCAGCTACAGGGAGGGCTACACCTTC. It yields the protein CASYREGYTF.

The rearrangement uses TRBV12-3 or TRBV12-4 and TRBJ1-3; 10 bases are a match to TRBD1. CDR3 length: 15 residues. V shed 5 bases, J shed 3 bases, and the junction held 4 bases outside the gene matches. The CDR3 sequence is CASSPGTGVGNTIYF. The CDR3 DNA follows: TGTGCCAGCAGTCCCGGGACAGGGGTTGGAAACACCATATATTTT.

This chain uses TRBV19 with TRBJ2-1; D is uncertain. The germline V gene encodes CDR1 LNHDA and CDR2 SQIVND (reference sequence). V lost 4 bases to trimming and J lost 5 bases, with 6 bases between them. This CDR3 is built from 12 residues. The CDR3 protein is CASSNLDNEQFF. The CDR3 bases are TGTGCCAGTAGTAATCTGGACAATGAGCAGTTCTTC.

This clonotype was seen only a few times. Written as DNA, the CDR3 is TGTGCCAGCAGTGAAAAAACTAGCGACGGAGGAGAGACCCAGTACTTC. Translating gives CASSEKTSDGGETQYF. The chain carries TRBV2 and TRBJ2-5, with 7 bases lining up with TRBD2. Germline-derived CDR1 and CDR2 are SNHLY and FYNNEI. This CDR3 contains 16 residues. V dropped 2 bases and J dropped 4; count of bases not matched to a gene: 10.

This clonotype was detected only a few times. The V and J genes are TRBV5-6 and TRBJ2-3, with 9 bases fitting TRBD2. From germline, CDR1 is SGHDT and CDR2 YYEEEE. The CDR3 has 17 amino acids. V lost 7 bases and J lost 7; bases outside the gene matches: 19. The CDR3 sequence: CASRLSDSGGRFNTQYF. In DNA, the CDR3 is TGTGCCAGCCGACTAAGCGATAGCGGGGGACGATTCAATACGCAGTATTTT.

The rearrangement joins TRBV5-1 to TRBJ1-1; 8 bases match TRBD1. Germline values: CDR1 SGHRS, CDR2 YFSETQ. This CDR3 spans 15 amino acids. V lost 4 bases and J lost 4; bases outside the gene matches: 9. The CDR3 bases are TGCGCCAGCAGCCTTTCCTACAGGGGGGCCACTGAAGCTTTCTTT. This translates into CASSLSYRGATEAFF. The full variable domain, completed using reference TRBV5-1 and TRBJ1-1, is KAGVTQTPRYLIKTRGQQVTLSCSPISGHRSVSWYQQTPGQGLQFLFEYFSETQRNKGNFPGRFSGRQFSNSRSEMNVSTLELGDSALYLCASSLSYRGATEAFFGQGTRLTVV.

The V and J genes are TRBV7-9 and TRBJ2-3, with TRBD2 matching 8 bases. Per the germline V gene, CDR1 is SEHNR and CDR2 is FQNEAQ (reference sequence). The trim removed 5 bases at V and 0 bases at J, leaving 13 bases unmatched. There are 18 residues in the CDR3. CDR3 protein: CASSPIVVLAASTDTQYF. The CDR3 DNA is TGTGCCAGCAGCCCAATCGTCGTACTAGCGGCGAGCACAGATACGCAGTATTTT. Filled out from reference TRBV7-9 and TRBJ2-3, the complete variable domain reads DTGVSQNPRHKITKRGQNVTFRCDPISEHNRLYWYRQTLGQGPEFLTYFQNEAQLEKSRLLSDRFSAERPKGSFSTLEIQRTEQGDSAMYLCASSPIVVLAASTDTQYFGPGTRLTVL.

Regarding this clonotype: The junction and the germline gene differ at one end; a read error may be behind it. CDR3 in amino acids: CAISESLGQNEKLFF. For the CDR3, the DNA is TGTGCCATCAGTGAGTCTCTGGGCCAGAATGAAAAACTGTTTTTT. This chain joins TRBV27 and TRBJ1-4; D gene unclear. Germline V gene sequence: CDR1 MNHEY, CDR2 SMNVEV (reference sequence). This CDR3 spans 15 amino acids. The entire variable domain, with the rest obtained from reference TRBV27 and TRBJ1-4, is as follows: EAQVTQNPRYLITVTGKKLTVTCSQNMNHEYMSWYRQDPGLGLRQIYYSMNVEVTDKGDVPEGYKVSRKEKRNFPLILESPSPNQTSLYFCAISESLGQNEKLFFGSGTQLSVL.

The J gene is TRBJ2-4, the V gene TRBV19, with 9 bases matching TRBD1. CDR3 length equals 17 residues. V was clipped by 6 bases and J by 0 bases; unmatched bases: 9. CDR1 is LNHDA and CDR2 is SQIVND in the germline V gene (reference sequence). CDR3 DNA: TGTGCCAGTAGGCCGACAGGGGGAAGTCTAGCCAAAAACATTCAGTACTTC. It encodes CASRPTGGSLAKNIQYF.

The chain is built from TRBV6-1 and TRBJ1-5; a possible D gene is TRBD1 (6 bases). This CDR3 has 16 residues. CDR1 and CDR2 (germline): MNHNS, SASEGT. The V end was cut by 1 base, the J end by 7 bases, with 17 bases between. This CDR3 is CASSEGVGAFVQPQHF. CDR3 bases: TGTGCCAGCAGTGAAGGGGTGGGGGCCTTCGTGCAGCCCCAGCATTTT.